This TCR beta chain was profiled in a study of immune evolution from preneoplasia to lung adenocarcinoma. Study-wide context: HLA loss of heterozygosity: about 7% AIS, 15% MIA, about 32% ADC, none AAH.

This CDR3 is 14 amino acids long. The germline CDR1 and CDR2 sequences are SGDLS and YYNGEE. Trimming shortened V by 2 bases and J by 4 bases, and 12 bases separated the two germline ends. Study-wide results and caveats: Later-stage lesions appeared to have more T cells, more diversity, less clonality.

Libraries were prepared by immunoSEQ multiplex PCR; TCRdb keeps only in-frame clonotypes and omits some of them. The sample comprises around 15,000 clones, 70% to 90% of which are singletons, and 2.6% rests with the top ten. Remarks on this clone: What it recognizes is unknown.

Histologic diagnosis was independently verified by two lung pathologists. Premalignant or tumor cells were enriched by macro-dissection after pathologic assessment. Source material: FFPE invasive lung adenocarcinoma tissue. The origin of this receptor is a person aged 70 to 85 with invasive lung adenocarcinoma. The chain has TRBV9 and TRBJ1-1, with D unresolved. CDR3 loop: CASSVSLSGTEAFF. The CDR3 DNA is TGTGCCAGCAGCGTCTCCCTTAGTGGCACTGAAGCTTTCTTT.